The clone carrying this T cell receptor beta chain showed up just a few times. This record belongs to a study of T-cell reconstitution after alpha-beta-depleted transplantation in children. The V gene's germline CDR1 is MNHEY and CDR2 SMNVEV (reference sequence). V dropped 5 bases and J dropped 3 bases, with 13 bases sitting between them. The CDR3 runs to 14 residues. TCRbeta library construction was performed incorporating unique molecular identifiers. MiXCR, run by TCRdb on the PCR reads, gives a single entry per CDR3 protein. The table includes 490,000 or so distinct CDR3 sequences, under 15% detected once.

This rearrangement joins TRBV27 to TRBJ1-2; weak D call: TRBD1 (6 bases). The sample here was PBMCs from the stem cell graft donor, taken from the stem cell graft. This receptor was identified in a human donor who donated a stem cell graft to a child with combined immunodeficiency. CDR3 region: CASSPPGQHYGYTF. CDR3 in DNA: TGTGCCAGCAGTCCTCCGGGACAACACTATGGCTACACCTTC.